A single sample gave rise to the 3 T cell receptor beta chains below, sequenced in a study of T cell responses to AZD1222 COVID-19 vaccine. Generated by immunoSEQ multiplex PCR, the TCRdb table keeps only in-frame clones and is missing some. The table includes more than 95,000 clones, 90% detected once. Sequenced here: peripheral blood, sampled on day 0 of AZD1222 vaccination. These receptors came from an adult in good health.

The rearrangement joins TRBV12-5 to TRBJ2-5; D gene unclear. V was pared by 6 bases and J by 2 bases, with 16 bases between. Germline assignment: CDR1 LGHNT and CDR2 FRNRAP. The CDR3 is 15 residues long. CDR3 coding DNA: TGTGCTAGTGGAGCCGGGCTAGGGAATCAAGAGACCCAGTACTTC. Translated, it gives CASGAGLGNQETQYF.

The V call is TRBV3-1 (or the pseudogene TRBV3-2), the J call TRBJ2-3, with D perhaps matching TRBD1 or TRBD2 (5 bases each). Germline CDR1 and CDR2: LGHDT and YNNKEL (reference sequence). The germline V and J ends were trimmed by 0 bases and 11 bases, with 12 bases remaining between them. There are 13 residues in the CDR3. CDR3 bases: TGTGCCAGCAGCCAAGATAAGGGGACGGGGCAGTATTTT. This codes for CASSQDKGTGQYF.

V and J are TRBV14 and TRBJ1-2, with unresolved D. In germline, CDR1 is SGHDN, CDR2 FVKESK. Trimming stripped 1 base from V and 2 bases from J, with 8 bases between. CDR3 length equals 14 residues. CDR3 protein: CASSQVHANYGYTF. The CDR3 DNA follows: TGTGCCAGCAGCCAAGTTCACGCGAACTATGGCTACACCTTC.